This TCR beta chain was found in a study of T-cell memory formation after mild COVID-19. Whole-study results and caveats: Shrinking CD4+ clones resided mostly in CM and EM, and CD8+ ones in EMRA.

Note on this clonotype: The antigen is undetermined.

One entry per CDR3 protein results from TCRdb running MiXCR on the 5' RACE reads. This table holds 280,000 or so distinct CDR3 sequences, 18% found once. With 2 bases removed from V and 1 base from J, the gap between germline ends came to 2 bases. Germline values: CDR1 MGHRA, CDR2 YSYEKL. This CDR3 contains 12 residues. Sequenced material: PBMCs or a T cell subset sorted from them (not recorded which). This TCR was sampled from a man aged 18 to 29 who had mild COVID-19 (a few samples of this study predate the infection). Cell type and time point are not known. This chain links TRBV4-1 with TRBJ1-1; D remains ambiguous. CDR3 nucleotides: TGCGCCAGCAGCCAAACGAACACTGAAGCTTTCTTT. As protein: CASSQTNTEAFF.